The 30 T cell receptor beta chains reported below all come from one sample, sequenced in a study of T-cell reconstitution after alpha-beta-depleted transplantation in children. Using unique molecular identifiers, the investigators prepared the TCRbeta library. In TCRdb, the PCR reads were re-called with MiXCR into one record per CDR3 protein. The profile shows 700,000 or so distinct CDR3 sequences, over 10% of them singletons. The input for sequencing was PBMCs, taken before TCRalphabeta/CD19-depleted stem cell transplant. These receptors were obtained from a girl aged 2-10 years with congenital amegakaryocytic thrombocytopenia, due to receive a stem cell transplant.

CDR3 DNA sequence: TGTGCCAGCTTAATGGGACCACGGGCATTTAATGAGCAGTTCTTC. This codes for CASLMGPRAFNEQFF. The chain uses TRBV7-2 and TRBJ2-1, with D possibly called TRBD1 or TRBD2 (5 bases each). Germline V gene data show CDR1 as SGHTA and CDR2 as FQGNSA. V dropped 8 bases and J dropped 7 bases, with 21 bases sitting between them. This CDR3 has 15 amino acids. Full variable domain (remainder filled in from reference TRBV7-2 and TRBJ2-1): GAGVSQSPSNKVTEKGKDVELRCDPISGHTALYWYRQSLGQGLEFLIYFQGNSAPDKSGLPSDRFSAERTGGSVSTLTIQRTQQEDSAVYLCASLMGPRAFNEQFFGPGTRLTVL.

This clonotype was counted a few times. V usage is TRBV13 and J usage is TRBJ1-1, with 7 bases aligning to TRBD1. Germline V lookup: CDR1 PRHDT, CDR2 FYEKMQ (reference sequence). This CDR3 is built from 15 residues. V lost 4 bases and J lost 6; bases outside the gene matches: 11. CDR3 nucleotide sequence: TGTGCCAGCAGCTCCTCCGAACAGGGGTTCCCTGAAGCTTTCTTT. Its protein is CASSSSEQGFPEAFF.

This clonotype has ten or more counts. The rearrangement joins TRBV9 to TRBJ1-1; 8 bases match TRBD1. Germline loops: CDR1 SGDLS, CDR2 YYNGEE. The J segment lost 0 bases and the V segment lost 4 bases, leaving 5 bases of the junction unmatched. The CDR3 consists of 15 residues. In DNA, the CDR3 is TGTGCCAGCAGCACTAGGGGACAGGTGAACACTGAAGCTTTCTTT. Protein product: CASSTRGQVNTEAFF. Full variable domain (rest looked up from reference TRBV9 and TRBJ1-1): DSGVTQTPKHLITATGQRVTLRCSPRSGDLSVYWYQQSLDQGLQFLIQYYNGEERAKGNILERFSAQQFPDLHSELNLSSLELGDSALYFCASSTRGQVNTEAFFGQGTRLTVV.

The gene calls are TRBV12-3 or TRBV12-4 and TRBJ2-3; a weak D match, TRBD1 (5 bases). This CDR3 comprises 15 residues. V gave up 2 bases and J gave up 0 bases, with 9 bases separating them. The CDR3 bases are TGTGCCAGCAGTTTAAGACAGTTCAGCACAGATACGCAGTATTTT. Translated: CASSLRQFSTDTQYF.

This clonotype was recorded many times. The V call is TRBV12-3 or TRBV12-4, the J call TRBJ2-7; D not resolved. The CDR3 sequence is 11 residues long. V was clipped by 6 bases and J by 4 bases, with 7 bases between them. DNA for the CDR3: TGTGCCAGCAGCCGCCGGTACGAGCAGTACTTC. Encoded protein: CASSRRYEQYF.

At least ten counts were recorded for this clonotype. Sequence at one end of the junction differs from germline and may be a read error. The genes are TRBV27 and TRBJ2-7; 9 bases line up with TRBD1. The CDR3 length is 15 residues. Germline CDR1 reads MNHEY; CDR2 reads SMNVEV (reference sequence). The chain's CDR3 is CASSLVGTGSYEQYF. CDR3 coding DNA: TGCGCCAGCAGCTTGGTCGGGACAGGGTCGTACGAGCAGTACTTC.

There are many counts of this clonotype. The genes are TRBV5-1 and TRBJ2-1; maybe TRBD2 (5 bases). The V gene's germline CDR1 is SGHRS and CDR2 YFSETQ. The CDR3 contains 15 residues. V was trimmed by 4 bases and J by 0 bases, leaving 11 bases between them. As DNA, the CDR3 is TGCGCCAGCAGCGTTAGCGAAAGCTCCTACAATGAGCAGTTCTTC. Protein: CASSVSESSYNEQFF.

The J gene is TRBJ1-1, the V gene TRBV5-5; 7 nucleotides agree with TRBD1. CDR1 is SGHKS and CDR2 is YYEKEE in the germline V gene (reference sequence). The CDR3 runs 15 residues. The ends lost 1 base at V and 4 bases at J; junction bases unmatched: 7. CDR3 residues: CASSLNQGEFTEAFF. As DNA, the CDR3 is TGTGCCAGCAGCTTGAACCAGGGGGAGTTCACTGAAGCTTTCTTT. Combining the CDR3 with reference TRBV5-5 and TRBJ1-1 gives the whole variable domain DAGVTQSPTHLIKTRGQQVTLRCSPISGHKSVSWYQQVLGQGPQFIFQYYEKEERGRGNFPDRFSARQFPNYSSELNVNALLLGDSALYLCASSLNQGEFTEAFFGQGTRLTVV.

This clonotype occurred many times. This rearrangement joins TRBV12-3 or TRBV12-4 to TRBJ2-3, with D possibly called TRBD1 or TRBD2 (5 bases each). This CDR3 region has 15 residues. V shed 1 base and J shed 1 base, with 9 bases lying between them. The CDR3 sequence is CASSLDGAGTDTQYF. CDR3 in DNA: TGTGCCAGCAGTTTAGACGGGGCGGGCACAGATACGCAGTATTTT.

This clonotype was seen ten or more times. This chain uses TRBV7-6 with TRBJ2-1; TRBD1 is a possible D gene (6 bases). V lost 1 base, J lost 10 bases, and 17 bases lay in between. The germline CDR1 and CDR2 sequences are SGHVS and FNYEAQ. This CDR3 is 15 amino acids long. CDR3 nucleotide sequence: TGTGCCAGCAGCTTAGAATCACAGGGACGAGGCGAGCAGTTCTTC. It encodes CASSLESQGRGEQFF.

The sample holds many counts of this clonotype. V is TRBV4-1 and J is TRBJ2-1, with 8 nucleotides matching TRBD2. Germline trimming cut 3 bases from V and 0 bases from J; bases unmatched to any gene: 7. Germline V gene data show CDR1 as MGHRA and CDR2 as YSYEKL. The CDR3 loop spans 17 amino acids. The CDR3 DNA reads TGCGCCAGCAGCCAGTTAGCGGGAACCTTCTCCTACAATGAGCAGTTCTTC. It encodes CASSQLAGTFSYNEQFF.

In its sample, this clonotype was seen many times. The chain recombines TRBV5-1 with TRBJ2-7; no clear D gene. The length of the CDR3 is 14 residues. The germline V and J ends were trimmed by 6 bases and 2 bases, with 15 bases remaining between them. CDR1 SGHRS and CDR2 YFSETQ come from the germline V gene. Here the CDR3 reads CASKWALQTYEQYF. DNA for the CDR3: TGCGCCAGCAAATGGGCACTACAGACCTACGAGCAGTACTTC.

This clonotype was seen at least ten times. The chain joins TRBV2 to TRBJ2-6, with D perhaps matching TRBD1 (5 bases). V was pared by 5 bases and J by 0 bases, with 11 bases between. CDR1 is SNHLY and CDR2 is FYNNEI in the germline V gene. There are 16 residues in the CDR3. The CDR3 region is CASSSMGRSGANVLTF. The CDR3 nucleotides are TGTGCCAGCAGTTCCATGGGGCGCTCTGGGGCCAACGTCCTGACTTTC.

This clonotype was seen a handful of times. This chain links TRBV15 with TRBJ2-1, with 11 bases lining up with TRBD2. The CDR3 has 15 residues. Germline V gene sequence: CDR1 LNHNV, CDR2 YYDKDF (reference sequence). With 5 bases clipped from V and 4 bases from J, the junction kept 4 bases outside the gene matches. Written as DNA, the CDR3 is TGTGCCACCAGCTTTAGCGGGAGGGGATACAATGAGCAGTTCTTC. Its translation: CATSFSGRGYNEQFF.

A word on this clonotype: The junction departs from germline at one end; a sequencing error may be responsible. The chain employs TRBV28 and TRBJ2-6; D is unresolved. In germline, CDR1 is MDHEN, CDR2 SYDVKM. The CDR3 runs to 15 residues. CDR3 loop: CASCAWNSGTNVLTF. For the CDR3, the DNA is TGTGCCAGCTGTGCATGGAACTCTGGGACCAACGTCCTGACTTTC.

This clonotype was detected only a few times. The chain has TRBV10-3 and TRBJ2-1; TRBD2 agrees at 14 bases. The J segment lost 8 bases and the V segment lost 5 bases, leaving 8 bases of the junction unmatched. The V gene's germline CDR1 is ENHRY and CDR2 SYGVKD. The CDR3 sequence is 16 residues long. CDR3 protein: CAISTSGTSGGHEQFF. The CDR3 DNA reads TGTGCCATCAGTACCTCCGGGACTAGCGGGGGTCATGAGCAGTTCTTC.

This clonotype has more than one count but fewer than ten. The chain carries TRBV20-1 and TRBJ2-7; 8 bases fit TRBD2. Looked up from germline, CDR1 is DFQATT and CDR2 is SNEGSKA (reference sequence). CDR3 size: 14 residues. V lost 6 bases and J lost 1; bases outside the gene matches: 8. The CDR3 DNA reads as TGCAGTGCCCTTCCCACTAGCGGATCCTACGAGCAGTACTTC. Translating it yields CSALPTSGSYEQYF.

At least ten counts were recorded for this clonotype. The CDR3 spells CAISPGQNTGELFF. CDR3 nucleotides: TGTGCCATCAGTCCAGGACAAAACACCGGGGAGCTGTTTTTT. The chain joins TRBV10-3 to TRBJ2-2; D might be TRBD1 (5 bases). V was trimmed by 5 bases and J by 2 bases, leaving 9 bases between them. The CDR3 totals 14 residues. Germline CDR1 ENHRY, CDR2 SYGVKD.

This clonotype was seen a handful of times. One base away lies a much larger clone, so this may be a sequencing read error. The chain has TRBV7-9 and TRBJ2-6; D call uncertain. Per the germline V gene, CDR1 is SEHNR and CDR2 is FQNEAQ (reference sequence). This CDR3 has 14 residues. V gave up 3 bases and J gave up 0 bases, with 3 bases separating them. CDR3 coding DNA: TGTGCCAGCAGCTTGTACTCTGGGGCCAACGTCCTGACTTTC. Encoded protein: CASSLYSGANVLTF.

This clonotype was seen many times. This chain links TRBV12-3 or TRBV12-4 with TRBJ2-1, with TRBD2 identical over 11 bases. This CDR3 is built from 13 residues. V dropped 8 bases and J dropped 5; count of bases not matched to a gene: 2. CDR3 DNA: TGTGCCAGCGAGGGACTAGCGGACAATGAGCAGTTCTTC. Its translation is CASEGLADNEQFF.

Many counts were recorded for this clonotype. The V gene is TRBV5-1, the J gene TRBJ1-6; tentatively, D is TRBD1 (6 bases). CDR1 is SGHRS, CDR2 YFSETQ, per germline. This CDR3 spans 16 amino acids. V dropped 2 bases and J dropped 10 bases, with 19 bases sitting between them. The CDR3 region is CASSFGTTEWRSPLHF. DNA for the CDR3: TGCGCCAGCAGCTTCGGGACAACGGAATGGAGGTCACCCCTCCACTTT. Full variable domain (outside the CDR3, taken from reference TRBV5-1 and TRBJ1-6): KAGVTQTPRYLIKTRGQQVTLSCSPISGHRSVSWYQQTPGQGLQFLFEYFSETQRNKGNFPGRFSGRQFSNSRSEMNVSTLELGDSALYLCASSFGTTEWRSPLHFGNGTRLTVT.

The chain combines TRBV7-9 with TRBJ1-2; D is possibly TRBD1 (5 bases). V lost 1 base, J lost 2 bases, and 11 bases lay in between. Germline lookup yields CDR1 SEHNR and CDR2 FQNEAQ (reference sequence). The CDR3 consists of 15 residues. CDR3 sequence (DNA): TGTGCCAGCAGCTTAGGGGACGGAGGGAACTATGGCTACACCTTC. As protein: CASSLGDGGNYGYTF. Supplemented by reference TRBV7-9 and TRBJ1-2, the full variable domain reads DTGVSQNPRHKITKRGQNVTFRCDPISEHNRLYWYRQTLGQGPEFLTYFQNEAQLEKSRLLSDRFSAERPKGSFSTLEIQRTEQGDSAMYLCASSLGDGGNYGYTFGSGTRLTVV.

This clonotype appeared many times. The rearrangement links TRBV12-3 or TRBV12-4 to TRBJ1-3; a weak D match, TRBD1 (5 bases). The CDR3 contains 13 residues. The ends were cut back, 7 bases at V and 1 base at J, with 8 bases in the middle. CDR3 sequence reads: CASMSGSGNTIYF. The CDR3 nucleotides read TGTGCCAGCATGTCAGGGTCTGGAAACACCATATATTTT.

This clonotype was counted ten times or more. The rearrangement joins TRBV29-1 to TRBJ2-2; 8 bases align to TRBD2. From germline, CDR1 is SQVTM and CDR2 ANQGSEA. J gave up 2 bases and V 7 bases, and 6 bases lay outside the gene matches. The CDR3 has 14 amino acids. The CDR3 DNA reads TGCAGCGCCGAGACTAGCGACAACACCGGGGAGCTGTTTTTT. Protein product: CSAETSDNTGELFF.

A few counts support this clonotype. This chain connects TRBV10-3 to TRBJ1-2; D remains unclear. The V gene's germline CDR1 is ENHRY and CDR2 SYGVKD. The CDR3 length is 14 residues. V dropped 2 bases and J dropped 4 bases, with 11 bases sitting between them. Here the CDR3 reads CAISEAGRLYGYTF. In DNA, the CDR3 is TGTGCCATCAGTGAGGCAGGACGGCTCTATGGCTACACCTTC.

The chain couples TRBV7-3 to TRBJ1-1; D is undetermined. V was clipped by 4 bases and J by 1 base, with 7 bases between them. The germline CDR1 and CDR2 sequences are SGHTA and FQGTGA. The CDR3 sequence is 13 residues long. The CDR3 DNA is TGTGCCAGCAGCTCTTTTCCGAACACTGAAGCTTTCTTT. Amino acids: CASSSFPNTEAFF.

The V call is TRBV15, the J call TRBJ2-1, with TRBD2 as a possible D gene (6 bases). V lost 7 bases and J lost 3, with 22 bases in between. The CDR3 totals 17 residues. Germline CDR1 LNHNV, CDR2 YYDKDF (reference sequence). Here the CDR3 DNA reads TGTGCCACCACCTATGACTACGGGACTCAAAACTACAATGAGCAGTTCTTC. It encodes CATTYDYGTQNYNEQFF.

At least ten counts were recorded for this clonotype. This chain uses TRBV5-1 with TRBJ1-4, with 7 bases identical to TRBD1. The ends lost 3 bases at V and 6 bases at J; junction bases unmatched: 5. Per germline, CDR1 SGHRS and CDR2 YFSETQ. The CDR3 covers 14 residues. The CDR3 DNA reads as TGCGCCAGCAGCTCACAGGGGAGGGATGAAAAACTGTTTTTT. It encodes CASSSQGRDEKLFF.

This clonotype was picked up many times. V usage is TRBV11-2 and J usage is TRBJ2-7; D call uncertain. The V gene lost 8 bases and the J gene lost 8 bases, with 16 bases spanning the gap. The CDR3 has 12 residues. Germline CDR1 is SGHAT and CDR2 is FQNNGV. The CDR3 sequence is CASVWAPGKQYF. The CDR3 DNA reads TGTGCCAGCGTTTGGGCCCCCGGAAAGCAGTACTTC.

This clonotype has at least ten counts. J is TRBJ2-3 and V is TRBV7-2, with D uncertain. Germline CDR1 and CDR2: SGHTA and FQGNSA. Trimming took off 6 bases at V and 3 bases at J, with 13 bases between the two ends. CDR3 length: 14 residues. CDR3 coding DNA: TGTGCCAGCAGGCCCTTCCAGTTGACAGATACGCAGTATTTT. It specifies CASRPFQLTDTQYF.